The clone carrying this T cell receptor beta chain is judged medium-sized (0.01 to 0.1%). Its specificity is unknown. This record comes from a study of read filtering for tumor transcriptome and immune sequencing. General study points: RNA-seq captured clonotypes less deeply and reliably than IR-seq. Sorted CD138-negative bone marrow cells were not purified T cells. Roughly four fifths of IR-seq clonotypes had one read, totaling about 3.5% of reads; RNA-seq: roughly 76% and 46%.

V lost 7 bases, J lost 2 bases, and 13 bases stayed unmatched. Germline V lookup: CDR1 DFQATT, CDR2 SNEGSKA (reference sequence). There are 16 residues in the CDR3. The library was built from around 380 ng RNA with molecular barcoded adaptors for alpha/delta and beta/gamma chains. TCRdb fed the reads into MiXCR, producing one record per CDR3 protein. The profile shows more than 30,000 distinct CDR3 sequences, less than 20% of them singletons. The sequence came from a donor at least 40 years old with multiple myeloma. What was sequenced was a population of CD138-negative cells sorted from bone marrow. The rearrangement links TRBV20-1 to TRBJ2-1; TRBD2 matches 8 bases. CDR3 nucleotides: TGCAGTGTCCATGGGGGAAGCGGGAGAACCTACAATGAGCAGTTCTTC. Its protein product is CSVHGGSGRTYNEQFF.